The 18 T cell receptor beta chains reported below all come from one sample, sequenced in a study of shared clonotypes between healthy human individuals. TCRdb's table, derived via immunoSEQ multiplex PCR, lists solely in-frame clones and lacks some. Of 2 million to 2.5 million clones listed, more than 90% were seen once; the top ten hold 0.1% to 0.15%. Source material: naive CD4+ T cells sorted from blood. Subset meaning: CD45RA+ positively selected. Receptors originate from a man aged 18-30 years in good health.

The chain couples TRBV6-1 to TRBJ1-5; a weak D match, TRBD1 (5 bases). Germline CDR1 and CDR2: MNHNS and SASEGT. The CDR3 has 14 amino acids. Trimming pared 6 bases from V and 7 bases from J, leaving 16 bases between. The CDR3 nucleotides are TGTGCCAGCAGCCCCGGAGGGGAGGGGCAGCCCCAGCATTTT. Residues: CASSPGGEGQPQHF.

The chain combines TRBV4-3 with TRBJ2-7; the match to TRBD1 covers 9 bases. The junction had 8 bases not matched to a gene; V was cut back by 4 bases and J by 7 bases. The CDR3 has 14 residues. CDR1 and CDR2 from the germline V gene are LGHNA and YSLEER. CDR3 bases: TGCGCCAGCAGCCGAACAGGGGGCCTGGGGGAGCAGTACTTC. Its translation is CASSRTGGLGEQYF.

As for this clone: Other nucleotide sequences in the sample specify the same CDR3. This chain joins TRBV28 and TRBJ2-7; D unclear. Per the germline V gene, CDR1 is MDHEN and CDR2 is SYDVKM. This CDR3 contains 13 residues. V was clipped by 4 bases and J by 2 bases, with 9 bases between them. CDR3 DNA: TGTGCCAGCAGTTCCCCAAGAACCTACGAGCAGTACTTC. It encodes CASSSPRTYEQYF.

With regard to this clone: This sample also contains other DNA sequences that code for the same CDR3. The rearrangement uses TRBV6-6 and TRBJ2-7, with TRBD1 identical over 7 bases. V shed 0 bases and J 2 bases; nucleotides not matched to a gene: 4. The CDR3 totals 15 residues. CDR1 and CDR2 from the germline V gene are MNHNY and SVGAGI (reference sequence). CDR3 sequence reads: CASSYSGQGAYEQYF. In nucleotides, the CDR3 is TGTGCCAGCAGTTACTCTGGGCAGGGGGCCTACGAGCAGTACTTC.

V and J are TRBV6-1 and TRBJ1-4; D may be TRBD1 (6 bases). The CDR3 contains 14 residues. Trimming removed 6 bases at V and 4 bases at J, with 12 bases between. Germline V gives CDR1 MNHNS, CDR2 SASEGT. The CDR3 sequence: CASRLQGLNEKLFF. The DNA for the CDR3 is TGTGCCAGCAGGCTACAGGGACTTAATGAAAAACTGTTTTTT.

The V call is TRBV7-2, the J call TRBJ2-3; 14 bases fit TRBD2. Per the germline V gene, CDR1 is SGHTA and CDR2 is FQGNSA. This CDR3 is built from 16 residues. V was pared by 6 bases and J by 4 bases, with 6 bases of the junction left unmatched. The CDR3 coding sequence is TGTGCCAGCAGGACTGGGACTAGCGGGAGCGCAGATACGCAGTATTTT. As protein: CASRTGTSGSADTQYF.

The CDR3 DNA follows: TGCGCCAGCAGTCACCCGGACACCCACCACGAGCAGTACTTC. It yields the protein CASSHPDTHHEQYF. The chain carries TRBV23-1 and TRBJ2-7; a weak D match, TRBD1 (5 bases). TRBV23-1 is recorded as an ORF, its role being uncertain. The V end lost 3 bases, the J end lost 5 bases, and 14 bases lay between the germline ends. The CDR3 extends over 14 amino acids.

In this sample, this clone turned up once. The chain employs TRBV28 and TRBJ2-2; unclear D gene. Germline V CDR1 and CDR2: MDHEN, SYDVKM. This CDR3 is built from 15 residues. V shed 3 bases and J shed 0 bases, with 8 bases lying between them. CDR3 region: CASSFGSANTGELFF. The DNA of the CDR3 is TGTGCCAGCAGTTTTGGCAGCGCGAACACCGGGGAGCTGTTTTTT.

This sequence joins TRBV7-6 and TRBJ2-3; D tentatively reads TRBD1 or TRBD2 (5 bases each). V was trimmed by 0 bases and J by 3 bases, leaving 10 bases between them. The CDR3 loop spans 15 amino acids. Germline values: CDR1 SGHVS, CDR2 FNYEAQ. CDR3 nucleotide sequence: TGTGCCAGCAGCTTAGCGGTGGGGGTGACAGATACGCAGTATTTT. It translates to CASSLAVGVTDTQYF.

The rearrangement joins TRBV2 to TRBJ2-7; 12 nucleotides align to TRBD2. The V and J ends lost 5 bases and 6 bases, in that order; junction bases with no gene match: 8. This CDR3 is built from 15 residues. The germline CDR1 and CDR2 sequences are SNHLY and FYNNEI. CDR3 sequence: CASSPRTSGKFEQYF. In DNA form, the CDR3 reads TGTGCCAGCAGTCCCCGGACTAGCGGGAAATTCGAGCAGTACTTC.

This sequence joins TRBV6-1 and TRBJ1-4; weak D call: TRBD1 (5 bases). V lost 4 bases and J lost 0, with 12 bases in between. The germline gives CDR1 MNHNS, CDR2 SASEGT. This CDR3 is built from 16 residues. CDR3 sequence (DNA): TGTGCCAGCAGTGCCCGGGGGTTTGCAACTAATGAAAAACTGTTTTTT. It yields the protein CASSARGFATNEKLFF.

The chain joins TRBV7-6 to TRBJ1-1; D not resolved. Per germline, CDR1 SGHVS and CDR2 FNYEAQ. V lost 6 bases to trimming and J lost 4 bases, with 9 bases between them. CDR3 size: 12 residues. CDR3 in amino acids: CASSGVGTEAFF. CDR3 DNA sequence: TGTGCCAGCAGTGGAGTGGGCACTGAAGCTTTCTTT.

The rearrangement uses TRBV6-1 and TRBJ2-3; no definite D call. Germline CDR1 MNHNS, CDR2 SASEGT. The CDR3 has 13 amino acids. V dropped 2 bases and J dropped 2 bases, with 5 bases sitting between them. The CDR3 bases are TGTGCCAGCAGTGAAAGGAACACAGATACGCAGTATTTT. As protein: CASSERNTDTQYF.

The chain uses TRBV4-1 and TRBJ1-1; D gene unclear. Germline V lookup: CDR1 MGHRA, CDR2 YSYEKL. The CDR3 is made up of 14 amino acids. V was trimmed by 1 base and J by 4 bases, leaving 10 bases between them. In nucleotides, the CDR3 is TGCGCCAGCAGCCAAGTGGTGGAGGGCACTGAAGCTTTCTTT. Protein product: CASSQVVEGTEAFF.

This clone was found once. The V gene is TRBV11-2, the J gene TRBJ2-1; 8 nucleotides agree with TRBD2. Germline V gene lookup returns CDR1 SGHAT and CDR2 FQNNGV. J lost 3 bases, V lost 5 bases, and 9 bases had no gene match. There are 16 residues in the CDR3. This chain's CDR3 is CASSPTAGGVYNEQFF. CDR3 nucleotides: TGTGCCAGCAGCCCGACGGCGGGAGGAGTCTACAATGAGCAGTTCTTC.

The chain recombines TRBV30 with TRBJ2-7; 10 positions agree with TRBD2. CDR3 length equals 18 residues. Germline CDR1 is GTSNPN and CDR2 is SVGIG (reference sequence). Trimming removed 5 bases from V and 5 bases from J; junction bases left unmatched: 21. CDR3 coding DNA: TGTGCCTGGGACAGGGGCAGGACTAGCGGATTTCCAGGGGACGAGCAGTACTTC. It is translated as CAWDRGRTSGFPGDEQYF.

The CDR3 loop is CASSLKSGGSYNEQFF. The CDR3 nucleotides read TGTGCCAGCAGCTTAAAGAGCGGGGGCTCCTACAATGAGCAGTTCTTC. The chain recombines TRBV11-2 with TRBJ2-1; 8 nucleotides agree with TRBD2. The V and J ends lost 2 bases and 0 bases, in that order; junction bases with no gene match: 3. This CDR3 has 16 residues. Germline CDR1 SGHAT, CDR2 FQNNGV.

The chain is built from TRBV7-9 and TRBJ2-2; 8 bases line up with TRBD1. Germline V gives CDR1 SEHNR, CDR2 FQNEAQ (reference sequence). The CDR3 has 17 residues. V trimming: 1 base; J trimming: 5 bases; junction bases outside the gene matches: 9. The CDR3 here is CASSLDPGQGRTGELFF. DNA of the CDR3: TGTGCCAGCAGCTTAGACCCCGGACAGGGAAGGACCGGGGAGCTGTTTTTT.